This TCR beta chain was found in a study of T cells in Graves' hyperthyroidism and ophthalmopathy. The germline CDR1 and CDR2 sequences are LNHNV and YYDKDF (reference sequence). The CDR3 loop spans 15 amino acids. Trimming shortened V by 1 base and J by 8 bases, and 15 bases separated the two germline ends. This clonotype was seen at least ten times. From RNA transcripts, TCR beta CDR3 regions were amplified. Initially, a first-round RT-PCR of the TCR CDR3 employed the HTBI primer set. From the multiplex PCR reads, TCRdb called clonotypes with MiXCR, one entry per CDR3 protein. The sample lists around 500,000 distinct CDR3 sequences, around a fifth occurring once. Reasons for excluding patients were uncontrolled infection, other autoimmune disease, pregnancy or lactation.

The sample comprised blood. The TCR originated in a woman aged 70-85 years with Graves' ophthalmopathy. V usage is TRBV15 and J usage is TRBJ2-4, with D perhaps TRBD1 (5 bases). CDR3 in DNA: TGTGCCACCAGCAGAGGAGGCAGGGCGATAGACATTCAGTACTTC. It yields the protein CATSRGGRAIDIQYF.